Below are 3 T cell receptor beta chains sequenced from a single sample in a study of OX40 agonist ivuxolimab in advanced cancers. The assay was immunoSEQ multiplex PCR, and TCRdb's table has in-frame clones only and misses some. Of approximately 70,000 clones listed, 85% are singletons. The specimen was CD4+ or CD8+ T cells sorted from blood, collected in a trial of the OX40 agonist ivuxolimab. Receptors were obtained from an adult with an advanced solid tumor such as melanoma, head and neck, liver or kidney cancer.

The chain has TRBV11-2 and TRBJ1-2, with D uncertain. The length of the CDR3 is 14 residues. V was shortened by 0 bases and J by 8 bases, with 13 bases between the two germline ends. CDR1 and CDR2 (germline): SGHAT, FQNNGV. CDR3 DNA: TGTGCCAGCAGCTTAGACCTAGGGTATGGGGGCTACACCTTC. Translated: CASSLDLGYGGYTF.

The chain has TRBV28 and TRBJ2-5; 10 positions match TRBD2. Trimming removed 5 bases from V and 5 bases from J; junction bases left unmatched: 11. The V gene's germline CDR1 is MDHEN and CDR2 SYDVKM. The CDR3 sequence is 16 residues long. The CDR3 here is CASSGLPGLARETQYF. CDR3 sequence (DNA): TGTGCCAGCAGTGGTCTTCCGGGACTAGCGAGGGAGACCCAGTACTTC.

The rearrangement uses TRBV6-6 and TRBJ1-6; tentative D call: TRBD1 (5 bases). Germline lookup yields CDR1 MNHNY and CDR2 SVGAGI (reference sequence). The CDR3 totals 14 residues. Between the trimmed V and J ends, which lost 2 bases and 6 bases, there was a span of 8 bases. CDR3 protein: CASSYGGSNSPLHF. The CDR3 DNA reads as TGTGCCAGCAGTTACGGGGGAAGTAATTCACCCCTCCACTTT.